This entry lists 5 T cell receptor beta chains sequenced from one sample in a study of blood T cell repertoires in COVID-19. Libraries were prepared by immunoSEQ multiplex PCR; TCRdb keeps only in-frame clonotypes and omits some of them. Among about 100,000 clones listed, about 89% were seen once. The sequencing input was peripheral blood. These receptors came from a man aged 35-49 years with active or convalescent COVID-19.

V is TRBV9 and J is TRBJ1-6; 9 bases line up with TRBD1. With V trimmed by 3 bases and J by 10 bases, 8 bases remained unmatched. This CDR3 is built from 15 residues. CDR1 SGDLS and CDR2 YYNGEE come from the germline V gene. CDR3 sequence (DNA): TGTGCCAGCAGCGAATCCGGGACAGGGAGCTCACCCCTCCACTTT. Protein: CASSESGTGSSPLHF.

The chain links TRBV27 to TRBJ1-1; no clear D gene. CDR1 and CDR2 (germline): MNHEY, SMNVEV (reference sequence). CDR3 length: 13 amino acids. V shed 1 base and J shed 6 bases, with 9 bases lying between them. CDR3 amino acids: CASSLLGGAEAFF. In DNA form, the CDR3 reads TGTGCCAGCAGTTTATTGGGCGGGGCTGAAGCTTTCTTT.

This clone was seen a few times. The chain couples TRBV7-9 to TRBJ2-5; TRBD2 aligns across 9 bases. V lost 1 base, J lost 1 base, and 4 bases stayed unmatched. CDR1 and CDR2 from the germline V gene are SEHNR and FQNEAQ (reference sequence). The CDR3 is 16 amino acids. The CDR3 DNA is TGTGCCAGCAGCTTAGTACGACTAGCGGCCCAAGAGACCCAGTACTTC. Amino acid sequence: CASSLVRLAAQETQYF. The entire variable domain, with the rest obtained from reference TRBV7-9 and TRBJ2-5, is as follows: DTGVSQNPRHKITKRGQNVTFRCDPISEHNRLYWYRQTLGQGPEFLTYFQNEAQLEKSRLLSDRFSAERPKGSFSTLEIQRTEQGDSAMYLCASSLVRLAAQETQYFGPGTRLLVL.

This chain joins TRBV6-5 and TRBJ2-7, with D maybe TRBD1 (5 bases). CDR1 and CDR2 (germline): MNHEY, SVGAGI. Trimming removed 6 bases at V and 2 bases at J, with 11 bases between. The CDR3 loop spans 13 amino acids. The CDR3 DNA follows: TGTGCCAGCAGACATGGACAAACCTACGAGCAGTACTTC. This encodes CASRHGQTYEQYF.

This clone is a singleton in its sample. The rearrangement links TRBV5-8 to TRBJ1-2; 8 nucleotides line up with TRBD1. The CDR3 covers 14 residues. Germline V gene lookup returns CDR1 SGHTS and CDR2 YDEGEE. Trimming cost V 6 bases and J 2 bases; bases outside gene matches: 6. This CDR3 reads CASNPGQGNYGYTF. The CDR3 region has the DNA TGTGCCAGCAATCCAGGACAGGGCAACTATGGCTACACCTTC.